This T cell receptor (beta chain) comes out of a study of response to subunit inactivated influenza vaccine (dated by TCRdb to 2016 to 2019). Background for the entire study: Deep quantitative profiling of the T cell receptor repertoire was used in the study to follow responses to a trivalent subunit inactivated influenza vaccine.

Library preparation employed RT-PCR. Sequencing was performed on an Illumina HiSeq 2500. TCRdb reprocessed the public reads (quality trimming at Q25 with fastp, clone calling with MiXCR) and kept in-frame beta chains. Merged by CDR3 protein, the rows form single entries marked with the most common genes and DNA. Here the sample has a few hundred thousand distinct CDR3 sequences; 22% occur a single time. The top ten clones comprise about a tenth of the sample. From the cysteine up to the phenylalanine, the CDR3 has a length of 13 residues. Of all the DNA, just the CDR3 is kept, 39 bases in frame from base 1. From a lookup of the germline V gene (reference sequence), CDR1 and CDR2 are DFQATT and SNEGSKA. V drops 7 bases and J drops 5 bases, leaving 14 bases in between. What the work shows at the level of the full study, not this receptor alone: The authors suggested that each seasonal influenza vaccination may recruit only a limited number of new T cells.

This clonotype was found a few times. Its binding antigen is unknown. The sample holds no much larger clone one base away, and base qualities are not on file. The sequencing here drew on PBMCs from blood, taken less than 22 months after vaccination. This receptor was obtained from a man aged 45 to 75 who received an inactivated influenza vaccine. Donor details come from another sample of the same person, matched by shared clones. The chain couples TRBV20-1 to TRBJ1-4, and perhaps TRBD1 as D gene, on 5 matching bases. The base sequence is TGCAGTGTCCGGGACCCACGGAATGAAAAACTGTTTTTT. Its product reads: CSVRDPRNEKLFF.